This entry lists 13 T cell receptor beta chains sequenced from one sample in a study of T cells in Graves' hyperthyroidism and ophthalmopathy. Regions amplified from RNA transcripts were the TCR beta CDR3 regions. When the TCR CDR3 underwent first-round RT-PCR, the HTBI primer set was used. TCRdb independently ran MiXCR on the multiplex PCR reads; one entry per CDR3 protein. The data contain about 300,000 distinct CDR3 sequences, about 14% of them singletons. Sequencing was performed on blood. The receptors were sampled from a woman between 25 and 40 years old with Graves' hyperthyroidism that later progressed to Graves' ophthalmopathy.

This clonotype was observed many times. The gene calls are TRBV27 and TRBJ2-1, with D perhaps given as TRBD1 or TRBD2 (5 bases each). The CDR3 spans 14 residues. V dropped 4 bases and J dropped 4 bases, with 11 bases sitting between them. Germline lookup yields CDR1 MNHEY and CDR2 SMNVEV (reference sequence). The CDR3 DNA sequence: TGTGCCAGCAGTTCAGGGTGGGGGTACAATGAGCAGTTCTTC. Amino acid sequence: CASSSGWGYNEQFF.

The J gene is TRBJ2-7, the V gene TRBV7-9; D perhaps matches TRBD1 (5 bases). Trimming took 5 bases from V and 5 from J, leaving 25 bases between them. The V gene's germline CDR1 is SEHNR and CDR2 FQNEAQ (reference sequence). This CDR3 contains 17 residues. The CDR3 region is CASSPWISSQGRDEQYF. Here the CDR3 DNA reads TGTGCCAGCAGCCCTTGGATCAGTTCGCAGGGCAGGGACGAGCAGTACTTC.

Note on this clonotype: One base away lies a much larger clone, so this may be a sequencing read error. The chain couples TRBV6-2 or TRBV6-3 to TRBJ1-1; D unclear. The germline V gene has CDR1 MNHEY and CDR2 SVGEGT. This CDR3 region has 14 residues. The CDR3 DNA sequence: TGTGCCAGCACCCTGGGGATAATGAACGCTGAAGCTTTCTTT. It translates to CASTLGIMNAEAFF.

This clonotype was detected only once. The chain carries TRBV7-9 and TRBJ2-1; D may match TRBD1 or TRBD2 (5 bases each). V lost 4 bases, J lost 15 bases, and 28 bases lay in between. Looked up from germline, CDR1 is SEHNR and CDR2 is FQNEAQ (reference sequence). This CDR3 region has 16 residues. In nucleotides, the CDR3 is TGTGCCAGCAGCTCCACAGAGGGTCAGCTTATGGGGCTGCGGTTCTTC. Translating gives CASSSTEGQLMGLRFF.

This clonotype was detected many times. This chain links TRBV28 with TRBJ2-3, with D tentatively TRBD1 or TRBD2 (5 bases each). In germline, CDR1 is MDHEN, CDR2 SYDVKM. The CDR3 sequence is 15 residues long. V was shortened by 2 bases and J by 6 bases, with 15 bases between the two germline ends. The CDR3 DNA is TGTGCCAGCAGTTTAGGGGCAGGGTGGGAGGATACGCAGTATTTT. Protein sequence: CASSLGAGWEDTQYF.

A word on this clonotype: This could be a read error, since a much larger clone is one nucleotide away. The chain has TRBV5-8 and TRBJ2-7, with 10 bases matching TRBD2. Germline values: CDR1 SGHTS, CDR2 YDEGEE. The CDR3 spans 15 residues. The trim removed 2 bases at V and 2 bases at J, leaving 4 bases unmatched. The CDR3, as DNA: TGTGCCAGCAGCTTATCACTAGCGGGGACCTACGAGCAGTACTTC. It encodes CASSLSLAGTYEQYF.

This clonotype was seen ten or more times. The CDR3 reads CASSSGLAGDVGYEQYF. The CDR3 bases are TGTGCCAGCAGCTCTGGACTAGCGGGAGACGTTGGGTACGAGCAGTACTTC. The rearrangement links TRBV7-8 to TRBJ2-7, with TRBD2 matching over 13 bases. Germline-derived CDR1 and CDR2 are SGHVS and FQNEAQ. The junction had 10 bases not matched to a gene; V was cut back by 4 bases and J by 4 bases. The length of the CDR3 is 17 residues.

The chain links TRBV6-2 or TRBV6-3 to TRBJ1-1; TRBD1 might be the D (6 bases). The CDR3 contains 19 residues. CDR1 MNHEY and CDR2 SVGEGT come from the germline V gene. V shed 4 bases and J shed 0 bases, with 24 bases lying between them. CDR3 nucleotides: TGTGCCAGCAGTTCTCAACCCGGAGGGGGTTTTGGGATGAACACTGAAGCTTTCTTT. Protein sequence: CASSSQPGGGFGMNTEAFF.

This clonotype was detected ten times or more. V is TRBV4-1 and J is TRBJ2-7; D might be TRBD1 (5 bases). The CDR3 has 17 amino acids. Germline V gene data show CDR1 as MGHRA and CDR2 as YSYEKL. V was pared by 5 bases and J by 7 bases, with 27 bases between. CDR3 coding DNA: TGCGCCAGCAGCTCAACGAACTTCATGGGGCCTGTGGAAGAGCAGTACTTC. Translation: CASSSTNFMGPVEEQYF.

The chain uses TRBV28 and TRBJ1-4; possibly TRBD1 for D (5 bases). This CDR3 region has 14 residues. V lost 6 bases, J lost 8 bases, and 16 bases lay in between. Per germline, CDR1 MDHEN and CDR2 SYDVKM. CDR3 loop: CASRGPGTVEKLFF. CDR3 coding DNA: TGTGCCAGCAGGGGGCCCGGGACGGTCGAAAAACTGTTTTTT.

The sample holds a few counts of this clonotype. As DNA, the CDR3 is TGTGCCAGCAGCCACACGTATTCATACGAGCAGTACTTC. Translating gives CASSHTYSYEQYF. The chain employs TRBV4-2 and TRBJ2-7, with D unresolved. This CDR3 has 13 amino acids. The germline V and J ends were trimmed by 3 bases and 4 bases, with 10 bases remaining between them. Germline CDR1 LGHNA, CDR2 YNFKEQ.

This clonotype was seen ten or more times. CDR3 region: CASSPIGGSVTQYF. In DNA form, the CDR3 reads TGTGCCAGCAGTCCAATCGGGGGATCGGTGACCCAGTACTTC. V gene TRBV12-3 or TRBV12-4 combines with J gene TRBJ2-5, with D perhaps TRBD2 (6 bases). Trimming cost V 5 bases and J 7 bases, with 17 bases left between them. The CDR3 runs 14 residues.

Written as DNA, the CDR3 is TGCGCCAGCAGCCAGAGTTTTAGTTACACAGATACGCAGTATTTT. It codes for CASSQSFSYTDTQYF. The chain couples TRBV4-1 to TRBJ2-3, with D unclear. The CDR3 contains 15 residues. V lost 3 bases, J lost 2 bases, and 12 bases lay in between. CDR1 is MGHRA and CDR2 is YSYEKL in the germline V gene.